This T cell receptor beta chain was sequenced during a study of blood T cell repertoires in COVID-19. For the study at large: Material from acute and convalescent COVID-19 was sourced from the United States, Italy and Spain. T cells, B-cell-depleted T cells, or PBMCs provided the cDNA or gDNA that served as material.

Seattle patients were enrolled during active infection and followed longitudinally. Authors' methods: Amplification with reference gene primers provided the estimates of nucleated cell counts. Some clones are missing from TCRdb's copy, which holds only in-frame ones; the method was immunoSEQ multiplex PCR. V and J calls and clone size are those listed in that table; D and trimming were worked out from the DNA. The repertoire holds roughly 160,000 clones, 85% seen once, with over 7% in the top ten. This CDR3 region has 15 residues. Germline values: CDR1 MGHRA, CDR2 YSYEKL. Trimming took off 3 bases at V and 1 base at J, with 12 bases between the two ends.

The sequenced sample was peripheral blood. The chain is built from TRBV4-1 and TRBJ1-2; D possibly corresponds to TRBD1 (6 bases). The receptor's source is a woman aged 80 or over with COVID-19, enrolled during active disease. The CDR3 here is CASSHGQNINYGYTF. In DNA form, the CDR3 reads TGCGCCAGCAGCCACGGACAGAACATTAACTATGGCTACACCTTC.